This T cell receptor (beta chain) was observed in a study of T cell responses to AZD1222 COVID-19 vaccine (dated by TCRdb to the early 2020s). For the study in its entirety: TCR sequencing covered 233 trial participants: 200 to 220 given two doses of AZD1222 and about 26 given two doses of MenACWY control vaccine. Trial participants were enrolled by age into subgroups of 18-55, 56-69 and 70-plus years, and about 150, 27 and 61 TCR-sequenced participants, respectively, were included in these subgroups.

Sample time point, as interpreted from the label and publication: about 28 days (+/-7) after the second vaccine dose. AZD1222 recipients given second doses at about 4 weeks or at about 12 weeks were pooled, since spike-specific TCR depth and breadth were not found to differ between the two schedules. Samples from vaccinated people were obtained from the UK trials COV001 and COV002, which included a single-blind randomized controlled phase 2/3 trial of AZD1222 (ChAdOx1 nCoV-19) in healthy adults. Trial participant PBMC samples were collected at day 0 and day 28 after the second dose for TCRbeta chain sequencing. Spanning cysteine to phenylalanine, the CDR3 consists of 11 amino acids. The retained sequence is limited to the CDR3, 33 bases, with the frame set at the first base. Deletion took 6 bases off V and 5 bases off J, with a span of 11 bases between the germline ends. Reading the germline V gene gives CDR1 SQVTM and CDR2 ANQGSEA.

General findings and caveats noted by the study authors: After two AZD1222 doses, both the breadth and the depth of spike-specific TCRs were significantly higher than at day 0 and than in MenACWY recipients. Nearly half of unique spike-specific TCRs reportedly recognized epitopes outside regions mutated in the B.1.351 and B.1.1.7 variants. In the small 56-69-year group, the increase in depth fell short of significance, most likely because of low power. Participants were mostly white British, with more females than males. The authors suggested clonal diversity may have been underestimated. No day 14 peak-response samples were available, so repertoires were characterized only after the peak T cell response. Conclusions about previously exposed vaccinees were limited because only 6 or 7 AZD1222 recipients were SARS-CoV-2 seropositive at baseline. The whole spike protein was spanned by vaccine-associated CD4 TCRs, and dominant responses were seen in regions 160-218 and 743-854.

The CDR3 regions of human TCRbeta chains were analyzed by immunosequencing. Concerning the study's data processing: TCRs in the repertoires were compared against a reference library of SARS-CoV-2-specific TCRs that had been generated with the MIRA antigen-specificity platform. Breadth was defined as the fraction of unique TCRs that were SARS-CoV-2-associated, and depth was defined as the fraction of total T cells that were SARS-CoV-2-associated. Using the MIRA data, every spike-specific TCR was mapped to the spike region that the TCR reacted to and assigned to either a CD4 or a CD8 class. Log10-transformed breadth and depth values were compared by one-way ANOVA with Sidak's multiple comparisons tests. The table comes from immuneACCESS by way of TCRdb, which keeps in-frame sequences with V and J called. Part of the clones is missing from these tables; in studies checked, under half for an unresolved V gene and the rest for unknown reasons. D and trimming come from the DNA, and the V and J calls and clone size come from that table. This sample comprises some 170,000 clones, approximately 88% of them detected only once. Together, the top ten hold over 4% of the sample.

As regards this clone: Its target antigen remains unknown. One base away there is no much larger clone; base qualities are not given.

The chain is made from TRBV29-1 and TRBJ2-7, and perhaps TRBD1 as D gene, on 6 matching bases. The TCR sequence derives from an adult who received the AZD1222 COVID-19 vaccine. This sample comprised peripheral blood, obtained 28 days after the second AZD1222 dose. The bases read TGCAGCGTCCCAGGGGTCCACGAGCAGTACTTC. It specifies CSVPGVHEQYF.